This TCR beta chain was sequenced in a study of T cell responses to AZD1222 COVID-19 vaccine. Worth noting for this clone: Its antigen remains unknown.

Deletions cut 0 bases from V and 2 bases from J, with 8 bases between. Looked up from germline, CDR1 is SGHNT and CDR2 is YYREEE (reference sequence). This CDR3 is 15 amino acids long. Here immunoSEQ multiplex PCR was the method, and the copy in TCRdb shows in-frame clones only, minus some. This table holds under 200,000 clones, around 92% found once. Overall study findings and caveats: Vaccine-associated CD4 TCRs spanned spike, dominant at 160-218 and 743-854. Clonal diversity was possibly underestimated, and the donors were mostly white British, with more females. Only five to seven individuals given AZD1222 were seropositive at baseline.

The TCR comes from an adult in good health. The sample was peripheral blood, taken on day 0 of AZD1222 vaccination. The chain carries TRBV5-4 and TRBJ1-4, with D hard to call. CDR3: CASSLDVGTNEKLFF. Here the CDR3 DNA reads TGTGCCAGCAGCTTGGATGTGGGCACTAATGAAAAACTGTTTTTT.